This T cell receptor beta chain was recovered during a study of T-cell reconstitution after alpha-beta-depleted transplantation in children. Unique molecular identifiers were incorporated into the prepared TCRbeta library. TCRdb re-called the PCR reads through MiXCR, storing one row per CDR3 protein. The sample yields around 490,000 distinct CDR3 sequences, approximately 10% seen once. Findings and limits, study-wide: Diversity of TCRbeta at day 60 was high in some patients, arising from surviving recipient T cells and thymic progenitors.

The sample holds a few counts of this clonotype. Antigen unknown. CDR1 and CDR2 (germline): LGHNA, YSLEER. Trimming stripped 4 bases from V and 4 bases from J, with 26 bases between. The CDR3 length is 19 residues. Specimen: PBMCs, mostly from graft donor cells, collected 180 days after TCRalphabeta/CD19-depleted stem cell transplant. The sequence derives from a female patient between 2 and 10 years old who had a stem cell transplant for aplastic anemia, so the T cells may come from the graft donor. V is TRBV4-3 and J is TRBJ2-1, with D possibly being TRBD1 (6 bases). CDR3 sequence (DNA): TGCGCCAGCAGCCCCTCTTTCATATTGGGACAACGTAGATACAATGAGCAGTTCTTC. Translation: CASSPSFILGQRRYNEQFF.